This TCR beta chain was profiled in a study of blood T cells in healthy people across ages. This clonotype occurred a few times. The germline V gene has CDR1 LGHDT and CDR2 YNNKEL (reference sequence). V trimming: 4 bases; J trimming: 7 bases; junction bases outside the gene matches: 11. The CDR3 totals 16 residues. The authors ran a second PCR of roughly 6 to 12 cycles using a sample-barcoded 5' primer and a J-beta primer mix. Unique molecular identifiers of 12 random nucleotides labeled each cDNA. One entry per CDR3 protein results from TCRdb running MiXCR on the 5' RACE reads. The sample carries 1.5 million or so distinct CDR3 sequences, 42% recorded once.

The chain uses TRBV3-1 and TRBJ2-1; 9 bases map to TRBD2. This TCR was sampled from a woman between 18 and 30 years old in good health. Sample: blood. The CDR3 protein is CASSLRGGGAGNEQFF. The CDR3 coding sequence is TGTGCCAGCAGCCTCCGGGGCGGGGGGGCAGGGAATGAGCAGTTCTTC.